This section outlines one T cell receptor (beta chain) sequence together with its context. The data derive from a study of T-cell reconstitution after alpha-beta-depleted transplantation in children. Unique molecular identifiers were used to barcode this TCRbeta library. TCRdb passed the PCR reads through MiXCR, listing each CDR3 protein once. The sample contains about 460,000 distinct CDR3 sequences, about an eighth of which appear only once. V gave up 2 bases and J gave up 2 bases, with 10 bases separating them. CDR1 and CDR2 (germline): DFQATT, SNEGSKA (reference sequence). The CDR3 is made up of 14 amino acids.

The chain combines TRBV20-1 with TRBJ2-1; tentatively, D is TRBD1 (7 bases). The source of this sequence is a human donor who donated a stem cell graft to a child with combined immunodeficiency. Sequencing used PBMCs from the stem cell graft donor, obtained from the stem cell graft. The CDR3 DNA follows: TGCAGTGCTAGACCAGGGGGGACCTACAATGAGCAGTTCTTC. Translated: CSARPGGTYNEQFF.